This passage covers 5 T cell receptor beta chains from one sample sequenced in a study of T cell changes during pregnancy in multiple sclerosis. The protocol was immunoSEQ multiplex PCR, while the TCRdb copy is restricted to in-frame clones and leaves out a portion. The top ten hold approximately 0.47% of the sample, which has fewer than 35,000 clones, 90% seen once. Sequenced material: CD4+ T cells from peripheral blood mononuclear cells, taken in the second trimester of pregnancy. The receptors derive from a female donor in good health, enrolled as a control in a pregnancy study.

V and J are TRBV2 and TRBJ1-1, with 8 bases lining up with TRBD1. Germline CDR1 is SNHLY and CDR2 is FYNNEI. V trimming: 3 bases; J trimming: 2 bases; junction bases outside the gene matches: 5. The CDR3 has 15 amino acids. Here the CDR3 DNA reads TGTGCCAGCAGTGAGGGACAGGCGAGAAACACTGAAGCTTTCTTT. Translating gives CASSEGQARNTEAFF.

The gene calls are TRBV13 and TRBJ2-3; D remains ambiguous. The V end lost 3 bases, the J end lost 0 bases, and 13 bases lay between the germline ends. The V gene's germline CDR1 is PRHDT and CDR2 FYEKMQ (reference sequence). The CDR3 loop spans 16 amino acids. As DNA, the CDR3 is TGTGCCAGCAGCTTTGAGGTGGCAGCTAGCACAGATACGCAGTATTTT. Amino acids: CASSFEVAASTDTQYF.

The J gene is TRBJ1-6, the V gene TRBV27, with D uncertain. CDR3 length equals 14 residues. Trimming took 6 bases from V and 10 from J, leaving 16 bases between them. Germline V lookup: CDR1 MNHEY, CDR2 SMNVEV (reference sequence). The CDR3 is CASRPASESSPLHF. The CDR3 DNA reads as TGTGCCAGCAGACCTGCTTCGGAGAGCTCACCCCTCCACTTT.

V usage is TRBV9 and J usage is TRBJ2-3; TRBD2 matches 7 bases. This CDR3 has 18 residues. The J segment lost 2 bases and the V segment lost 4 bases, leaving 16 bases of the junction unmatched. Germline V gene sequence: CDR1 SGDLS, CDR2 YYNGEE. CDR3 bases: TGTGCCAGCAGCCCTGGATTTTCAGCGGGACTCTACACAGATACGCAGTATTTT. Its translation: CASSPGFSAGLYTDTQYF.

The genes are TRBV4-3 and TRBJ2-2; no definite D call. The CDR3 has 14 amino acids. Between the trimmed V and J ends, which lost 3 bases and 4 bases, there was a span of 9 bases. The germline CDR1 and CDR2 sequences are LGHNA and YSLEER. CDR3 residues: CASSHSSITGELFF. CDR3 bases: TGCGCCAGCAGCCATTCTAGTATCACCGGGGAGCTGTTTTTT.